What follows are 8 T cell receptor beta chains derived from one specimen sequenced in a study of response to subunit inactivated influenza vaccine. TCRdb reprocessed the RT-PCR reads with MiXCR, giving one entry per CDR3 protein. The top ten hold around 13% of the sample, which has about 500,000 distinct CDR3 sequences, roughly 13% seen once. Sequences were derived from PBMCs from blood, sampled around seven weeks after vaccination. The receptors here all came from a man aged 45-60 years who received an inactivated influenza vaccine.

The V call is TRBV5-5, the J call TRBJ2-7, with unresolved D. The germline CDR1 and CDR2 sequences are SGHKS and YYEKEE (reference sequence). This CDR3 comprises 14 residues. Trimming shortened V by 0 bases and J by 2 bases, and 9 bases separated the two germline ends. CDR3 residues: CASSLGVMTYEQYF. The CDR3, as DNA: TGTGCCAGCAGCTTGGGTGTAATGACCTACGAGCAGTACTTC.

V and J are TRBV6-1 and TRBJ2-3, with 11 bases that match TRBD2. This CDR3 comprises 15 residues. In germline, CDR1 is MNHNS, CDR2 SASEGT. V dropped 6 bases and J dropped 5; count of bases not matched to a gene: 7. Written as DNA, the CDR3 is TGTGCCAGCAGGATAGCGGGGGGGCACTTAGATACGCAGTATTTT. It specifies CASRIAGGHLDTQYF.

Ten or more counts support this clonotype. The rearrangement joins TRBV15 to TRBJ2-1, with a possible D match to TRBD2 (5 bases). The CDR3 has 15 amino acids. Germline-derived CDR1 and CDR2 are LNHNV and YYDKDF (reference sequence). V was shortened by 1 base and J by 2 bases, with 9 bases between the two germline ends. CDR3 amino acids: CATSRVGNAYNEQFF. For the CDR3, the DNA is TGTGCCACCAGCAGAGTCGGGAATGCCTACAATGAGCAGTTCTTC.

This chain connects TRBV12-3 or TRBV12-4 to TRBJ2-1, with TRBD1 matching 9 bases. The CDR3 runs 12 residues. The CDR3 DNA follows: TGTGCAAGCGAGGACAGGGGCAATGAGCAGTTCTTC. It translates to CASEDRGNEQFF.

This clonotype was detected a few times. The chain uses TRBV4-2 and TRBJ1-6; no reliable D call. The CDR3 covers 15 residues. Germline CDR1 reads LGHNA; CDR2 reads YNFKEQ. V lost 0 bases to trimming and J lost 8 bases, with 11 bases between them. The CDR3: CASSQDRTDYSPLHF. CDR3 sequence (DNA): TGTGCCAGCAGCCAAGATCGTACCGATTATTCACCCCTCCACTTT.

This clonotype was recorded a few times. The chain employs TRBV5-6 and TRBJ1-1; TRBD1 might be the D (5 bases). The V end was cut by 3 bases, the J end by 5 bases, with 11 bases between. The CDR3 is made up of 13 amino acids. The germline CDR1 and CDR2 sequences are SGHDT and YYEEEE. DNA of the CDR3: TGTGCCAGCAGCTCGACAGCGGGGACTGAAGCTTTCTTT. Translated, it gives CASSSTAGTEAFF.

The chain combines TRBV28 with TRBJ1-4; possible D gene TRBD1, 6 bases. The CDR3 runs to 15 residues. Germline values: CDR1 MDHEN, CDR2 SYDVKM. V shed 2 bases and J shed 7 bases, with 14 bases lying between them. For the CDR3, the DNA is TGTGCCAGCAGTTTACGGTCCAGGGGAAGTGAAAAACTGTTTTTT. It translates to CASSLRSRGSEKLFF.

The chain joins TRBV4-3 to TRBJ2-2; 11 bases are shared with TRBD2. This CDR3 has 19 amino acids. Germline assignment: CDR1 LGHNA and CDR2 YSLEER. V trimming: 0 bases; J trimming: 3 bases; junction bases outside the gene matches: 9. The CDR3 DNA follows: TGCGCCAGCAGCCAAGAGCCCCGTACTAGCGGGGGTTACACCGGGGAGCTGTTTTTT. Its translation is CASSQEPRTSGGYTGELFF.